This T cell receptor (beta chain) was captured by sequencing in a study of cytomegalovirus exposure and HLA in healthy donors. About the study: In a later analysis, it was reported that the 110 or so validation repertoires had been produced on the same platform as the roughly 700 repertoires belonging to the first cohort.

Broader study findings: The study put 150 to 200 TCR beta chains on its list as cytomegalovirus-associated. Reports showed the classifier diagnosing cytomegalovirus status with high specificity and sensitivity. As confirmed in vitro, a few CMV-associated chains were specific for CMV antigens.

A note on this clone: The antigen remains undetermined.

The assay was immunoSEQ multiplex PCR, and TCRdb's table has in-frame clones only and misses some. The sample consists of tens of thousands of clones, roughly nine tenths of them appearing once. The CDR3 has 13 residues. V shed 3 bases and J 4 bases; nucleotides not matched to a gene: 5. Per germline, CDR1 SQVTM and CDR2 ANQGSEA. The chain employs TRBV29-1 and TRBJ2-7; 8 bases are a match to TRBD1. The sequence came from a man aged 18 to 30 in good health and CMV-seronegative. The sample taken for sequencing was PBMCs. DNA for the CDR3: TGCAGCGTTGACGCAGGGGGCGGGTACGAGCAGTACTTC. This sequence encodes CSVDAGGGYEQYF.